This T cell receptor (beta chain) was recovered during a study of blood T cell repertoires in COVID-19. Study background: Researchers got acute and convalescent COVID-19 samples from the United States, Italy and Spain. In each case, the material was cDNA or gDNA derived from T cells, B-cell-depleted T cells, or PBMCs.

Germline CDR1 is MNHEY and CDR2 is SVGAGI. This CDR3 has 16 residues. V lost 0 bases and J 1 base, leaving 12 bases between the germline ends. The authors' processing: It was from reference gene primer amplification that nucleated cell counts were estimated. Assay used: immunoSEQ multiplex PCR; TCRdb lists only in-frame clones, some missing. V, J and clone size reflect that table, while D and trimming were determined from the DNA. The table has 60,000 to 75,000 clones, more than 75% seen once. Concerning this clone itself: The same CDR3 also results from other DNA sequences found in this sample.

The sequence was obtained from a woman aged 80 or over with acute or convalescent COVID-19. The rearrangement uses TRBV6-5 and TRBJ1-2; a weak D match, TRBD1 (5 bases). Sample: peripheral blood. For the CDR3, the DNA is TGTGCCAGCAGTTACTCAGGGCAGGGCTATAACTATGGCTACACCTTC. Protein product: CASSYSGQGYNYGYTF.